The sequence of this T cell receptor beta chain was determined in a study of T cell responses to AZD1222 COVID-19 vaccine. Worth noting for this clone: The target antigen is unknown. This CDR3 is also generated by other DNA sequences in the sample.

Second doses that came at about 4 or about 12 weeks were put together. Assay: immunoSEQ multiplex PCR; the TCRdb copy retains only in-frame clones and omits some. This sample has 150,000 to 200,000 clones; about 90% occur once, and the top ten carry roughly 6%. Study-level results: Repertoires were sampled only after the peak T cell response. Vaccine-associated CD4 TCRs spanned spike, dominant at 160-218 and 743-854.

V was clipped by 1 base and J by 6 bases; unmatched bases: 0. This CDR3 is built from 13 residues. CDR1 is SGHAT and CDR2 is FQNNGV in the germline V gene. The source was peripheral blood, collected 28 days after the second AZD1222 dose. This chain joins TRBV11-2 and TRBJ1-2, with 9 bases matching TRBD1. The clonotype comes from an adult who received the AZD1222 COVID-19 vaccine. The CDR3 region has the DNA TGTGCCAGCAGCTTAGGGACAGGGGATGGCTACACCTTC. It codes for CASSLGTGDGYTF.